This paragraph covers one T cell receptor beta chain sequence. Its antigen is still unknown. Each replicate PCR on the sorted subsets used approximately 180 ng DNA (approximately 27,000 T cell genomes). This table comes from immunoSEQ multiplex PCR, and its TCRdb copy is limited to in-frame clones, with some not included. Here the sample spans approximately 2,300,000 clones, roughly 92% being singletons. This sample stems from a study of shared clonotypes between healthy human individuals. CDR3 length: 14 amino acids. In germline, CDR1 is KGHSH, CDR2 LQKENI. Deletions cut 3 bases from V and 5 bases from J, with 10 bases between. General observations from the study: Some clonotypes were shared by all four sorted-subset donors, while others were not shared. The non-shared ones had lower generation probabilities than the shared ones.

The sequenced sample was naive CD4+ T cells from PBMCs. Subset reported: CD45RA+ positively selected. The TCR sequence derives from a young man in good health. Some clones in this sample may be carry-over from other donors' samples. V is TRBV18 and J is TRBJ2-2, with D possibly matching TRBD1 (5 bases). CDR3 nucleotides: TGTGCCAGCTCACCGGACATTGGGACCGGGGAGCTGTTTTTT. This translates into CASSPDIGTGELFF.